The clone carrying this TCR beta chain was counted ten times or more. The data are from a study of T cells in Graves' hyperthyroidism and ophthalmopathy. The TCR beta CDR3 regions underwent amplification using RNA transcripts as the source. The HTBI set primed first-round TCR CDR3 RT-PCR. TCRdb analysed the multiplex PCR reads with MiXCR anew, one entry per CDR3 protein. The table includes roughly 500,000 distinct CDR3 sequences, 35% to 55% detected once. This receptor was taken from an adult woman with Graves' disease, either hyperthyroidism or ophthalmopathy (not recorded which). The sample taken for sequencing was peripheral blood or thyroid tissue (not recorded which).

The CDR3 region is CASSPRTGRDTEAFF. CDR3 bases: TGTGCCAGCAGCCCCCGGACAGGGAGGGACACTGAAGCTTTCTTT. The V and J genes are TRBV7-2 and TRBJ1-1; 8 nucleotides agree with TRBD1. The germline V gene encodes CDR1 SGHTA and CDR2 FQGNSA. The CDR3 is 15 amino acids. V shed 5 bases and J 3 bases; nucleotides not matched to a gene: 8. The full variable domain, its missing parts supplied by reference TRBV7-2 and TRBJ1-1, is GAGVSQSPSNKVTEKGKDVELRCDPISGHTALYWYRQSLGQGLEFLIYFQGNSAPDKSGLPSDRFSAERTGGSVSTLTIQRTQQEDSAVYLCASSPRTGRDTEAFFGQGTRLTVV.